The 27 T cell receptor beta chains below were found in one sample sequenced in a study of blood T cell repertoires in COVID-19. Repertoires were generated with immunoSEQ multiplex PCR, while TCRdb's copy carries only in-frame clones and drops some. This table has 70,000 or so clones, 60% to 75% appearing once. Input material: peripheral blood. These receptors came from a woman in her 70s with acute or convalescent COVID-19.

The genes are TRBV25-1 and TRBJ2-7; D ambiguous. From germline, CDR1 is MGHDK and CDR2 SYGVNS. Trimming shortened V by 3 bases and J by 1 base, and 4 bases separated the two germline ends. The CDR3 contains 12 residues. CDR3 in amino acids: CASSDSSYEQYF. Written as DNA, the CDR3 is TGTGCCAGCAGTGACAGTTCCTACGAGCAGTACTTC.

The chain is built from TRBV4-2 and TRBJ2-5; 8 bases are a match to TRBD2. From germline, CDR1 is LGHNA and CDR2 YNFKEQ. The CDR3 extends over 16 amino acids. J gave up 5 bases and V 0 bases, and 8 bases lay outside the gene matches. This CDR3 is CASSQDGAGGRETQYF. DNA of the CDR3: TGTGCCAGCAGCCAAGATGGGGCGGGGGGCCGTGAGACCCAGTACTTC.

This sequence joins TRBV27 and TRBJ2-7; 11 nucleotides agree with TRBD1. Looked up from germline, CDR1 is MNHEY and CDR2 is SMNVEV (reference sequence). The CDR3 length is 15 residues. The ends lost 6 bases at V and 2 bases at J; junction bases unmatched: 6. CDR3 region: CASSQDRGPPYEQYF. The DNA for the CDR3 is TGTGCCAGCAGCCAGGACAGGGGGCCACCCTACGAGCAGTACTTC.

The V call is TRBV19, the J call TRBJ1-3; 7 bases agree with TRBD1. V was pared by 7 bases and J by 0 bases, with 12 bases of the junction left unmatched. Per germline, CDR1 LNHDA and CDR2 SQIVND (reference sequence). This CDR3 is 17 amino acids long. The CDR3 loop reads CASKRGTVSFSGNTIYF. Here the CDR3 DNA reads TGTGCCAGTAAACGGGGGACAGTTTCTTTCTCTGGAAACACCATATATTTT. The full variable domain, with the rest looked up from reference TRBV19 and TRBJ1-3, is DGGITQSPKYLFRKEGQNVTLSCEQNLNHDAMYWYRQDPGQGLRLIYYSQIVNDFQKGDIAEGYSVSREKKESFPLTVTSAQKNPTAFYLCASKRGTVSFSGNTIYFGEGSWLTVV.

J is TRBJ2-6 and V is TRBV3-1 (or the pseudogene TRBV3-2); D gene ambiguous. The CDR3 has 15 residues. Germline assignment: CDR1 LGHDT and CDR2 YNNKEL (reference sequence). V gave up 2 bases and J gave up 2 bases, with 7 bases separating them. CDR3 in amino acids: CASSQQRPGANVLTF. The CDR3 DNA is TGTGCCAGCAGCCAACAGCGACCTGGGGCCAACGTCCTGACTTTC.

This sequence joins TRBV19 and TRBJ2-1; tentatively, D is TRBD1 (5 bases). From germline, CDR1 is LNHDA and CDR2 SQIVND (reference sequence). The germline V and J ends were trimmed by 5 bases and 3 bases, with 11 bases remaining between them. This CDR3 contains 14 residues. In DNA, the CDR3 is TGTGCCAGTAGTTGGCAGGGCGGCTACAATGAGCAGTTCTTC. This translates into CASSWQGGYNEQFF.

As DNA, the CDR3 is TGTGCCAGCGGCGATTTAGCGGGTTTTAGCACAGATACGCAGTATTTT. Encoded protein: CASGDLAGFSTDTQYF. The V gene is TRBV27, the J gene TRBJ2-3; 7 bases are a match to TRBD2. J was trimmed by 0 bases and V by 8 bases; bases with no gene match: 11. The CDR3 runs 16 residues. The germline CDR1 and CDR2 sequences are MNHEY and SMNVEV (reference sequence).

This clone was detected a few times. The chain employs TRBV5-6 and TRBJ1-2; D possibly corresponds to TRBD1 (6 bases). The V and J ends lost 3 bases and 2 bases respectively, with 8 bases between them. Germline CDR1 SGHDT, CDR2 YYEEEE. CDR3 length: 13 residues. The CDR3 DNA follows: TGTGCCAGCAGCTCCGGACAGAACTATGGCTACACCTTC. Residues: CASSSGQNYGYTF.

The chain has TRBV5-1 and TRBJ1-5; a possible D gene is TRBD1 (5 bases). Germline V CDR1 and CDR2: SGHRS, YFSETQ. This CDR3 has 16 amino acids. V lost 4 bases to trimming and J lost 5 bases, with 19 bases between them. In nucleotides, the CDR3 is TGCGCCAGCAGCCACGGACACCAGGATAACGATCAGCCCCAGCATTTT. This codes for CASSHGHQDNDQPQHF.

This chain joins TRBV2 and TRBJ1-5, with 7 positions matching TRBD1. Germline V lookup: CDR1 SNHLY, CDR2 FYNNEI. V trimming: 7 bases; J trimming: 0 bases; junction bases outside the gene matches: 6. The CDR3 is made up of 15 amino acids. This CDR3 is CASNRDSLSNQPQHF. The DNA of the CDR3 is TGTGCCAGCAACCGGGACAGCCTTAGCAATCAGCCCCAGCATTTT.

J is TRBJ1-1 and V is TRBV29-1, with TRBD1 identical over 10 bases. J lost 4 bases, V lost 8 bases, and 7 bases had no gene match. Looked up from germline, CDR1 is SQVTM and CDR2 is ANQGSEA. The CDR3 contains 13 residues. CDR3: CSITGTGATEAFF. In DNA, the CDR3 is TGCAGCATCACCGGGACAGGGGCCACTGAAGCTTTCTTT.

V is TRBV5-6 and J is TRBJ2-1, with D unclear. Trimming took off 3 bases at V and 6 bases at J, with 4 bases between the two ends. The CDR3 runs to 11 residues. Germline V gene lookup returns CDR1 SGHDT and CDR2 YYEEEE. CDR3 in DNA: TGTGCCAGCAGCTATCTCAATGAGCAGTTCTTC. Protein sequence: CASSYLNEQFF.

This clone turned up a few times. This chain uses TRBV10-3 with TRBJ2-5, with D possibly TRBD1 on 6 matching bases. The V and J ends lost 6 bases and 5 bases respectively, with 22 bases between them. The germline gives CDR1 ENHRY, CDR2 SYGVKD. The length of the CDR3 is 16 residues. The CDR3 DNA is TGTGCCATCAGAGGGTCACGGGAAGGGGGTTTGGAGACCCAGTACTTC. This sequence encodes CAIRGSREGGLETQYF.

The chain couples TRBV3-1 (or the pseudogene TRBV3-2) to TRBJ1-1; a weak D match, TRBD1 (5 bases). The CDR3 spans 14 residues. CDR1 is LGHDT, CDR2 YNNKEL, per germline (reference sequence). V dropped 4 bases and J dropped 3 bases, with 12 bases sitting between them. The CDR3 here is CASSPSTGYTEAFF. The DNA for the CDR3 is TGTGCCAGCAGCCCTTCAACAGGTTACACTGAAGCTTTCTTT.

The V gene is TRBV28, the J gene TRBJ1-1; no firm D call. Germline CDR1 and CDR2: MDHEN and SYDVKM. This CDR3 spans 14 amino acids. Trimming pared 4 bases from V and 4 bases from J, leaving 13 bases between. In nucleotides, the CDR3 is TGTGCCAGCAGTTCACAACCGGGGAGCACTGAAGCTTTCTTT. This codes for CASSSQPGSTEAFF.

This chain links TRBV21-1 with TRBJ2-1; no DNA check was done on the table's D call, TRBD1. TRBV21-1 has pseudogene status. The CDR3 spans 18 residues. Here the CDR3 DNA reads TGTGCCAGCAGCAAAAAAAAGGGGGGACAGGGGGCACGAAATGAGCAGTTCTTC. This codes for CASSKKKGGQGARNEQFF.

About this clone: Other DNA sequences of this sample code for an identical CDR3. The rearrangement uses TRBV7-9 and TRBJ1-1; maybe TRBD1 (5 bases). The germline CDR1 and CDR2 sequences are SEHNR and FQNEAQ (reference sequence). V lost 2 bases to trimming and J lost 3 bases, with 13 bases between them. The CDR3 loop spans 15 amino acids. As DNA, the CDR3 is TGTGCCAGCAGCTTACTGGACGGAGGGGACACTGAAGCTTTCTTT. Its translation: CASSLLDGGDTEAFF.

This clone was seen only once. The chain uses TRBV15 and TRBJ1-4, with a possible D match to TRBD1 (5 bases). Germline V CDR1 and CDR2: LNHNV, YYDKDF (reference sequence). The CDR3 is 15 amino acids. The V end was cut by 0 bases, the J end by 5 bases, with 10 bases between. CDR3 protein: CATSRDWGGNEKLFF. The DNA of the CDR3 is TGTGCCACCAGCAGAGATTGGGGGGGGAATGAAAAACTGTTTTTT.

V and J are TRBV6-5 and TRBJ2-2; TRBD1 might be the D (5 bases). CDR3 length equals 14 residues. The germline V and J ends were trimmed by 2 bases and 1 base, with 5 bases remaining between them. The germline gives CDR1 MNHEY, CDR2 SVGAGI. The CDR3 coding sequence is TGTGCCAGCAGTTACAGGGGGAACACCGGGGAGCTGTTTTTT. Protein sequence: CASSYRGNTGELFF.

This chain connects TRBV2 to TRBJ2-1; maybe TRBD1 (6 bases). V lost 6 bases and J lost 9, with 15 bases in between. Germline V gene sequence: CDR1 SNHLY, CDR2 FYNNEI. This CDR3 comprises 13 residues. CDR3 DNA: TGTGCCAGCAGCGACAGGACTGGACGTGAGCAGTTCTTC. Its protein product is CASSDRTGREQFF.

The gene calls are TRBV6-6 and TRBJ1-4, with TRBD1 matching over 11 bases. CDR1 is MNHNY and CDR2 is SVGAGI in the germline V gene (reference sequence). The CDR3 extends over 15 amino acids. V was clipped by 6 bases and J by 5 bases; unmatched bases: 5. DNA of the CDR3: TGTGCCAGCAGGCGGACAGGGGGCATAAATGAAAAACTGTTTTTT. Residues: CASRRTGGINEKLFF.

CDR3 coding DNA: TGTGCCAGCAGTGAATCTCGGGGGACTGGGTACAATGAGCAGTTCTTC. It specifies CASSESRGTGYNEQFF. The genes are TRBV2 and TRBJ2-1, with D perhaps TRBD2 (6 bases). This CDR3 has 16 amino acids. V lost 2 bases to trimming and J lost 4 bases, with 15 bases between them. Germline loops: CDR1 SNHLY, CDR2 FYNNEI.

This clone occurred a few times. V is TRBV7-2 and J is TRBJ2-7; TRBD2 agrees at 10 bases. Germline CDR1 is SGHTA and CDR2 is FQGNSA. The J segment lost 6 bases and the V segment lost 1 base, leaving 6 bases of the junction unmatched. The CDR3 loop spans 15 amino acids. The CDR3 coding sequence is TGTGCCAGCAGCTTAGACGCTAGCGGGAGCACCGAGCAGTACTTC. This translates into CASSLDASGSTEQYF.

This clone occurred once. This sequence joins TRBV7-2 and TRBJ2-7; no firm D call. Trimming took 0 bases from V and 6 from J, leaving 9 bases between them. Germline V lookup: CDR1 SGHTA, CDR2 FQGNSA. This CDR3 is built from 13 residues. CDR3 DNA: TGTGCCAGCAGCTTAGCCGCTTCAGGCGAGCAGTACTTC. Translation: CASSLAASGEQYF.

V is TRBV7-9 and J is TRBJ2-2, with a weak D call TRBD1 (5 bases). The CDR3 has 16 amino acids. Deletions cut 2 bases from V and 3 bases from J, with 13 bases between. Germline V gene sequence: CDR1 SEHNR, CDR2 FQNEAQ (reference sequence). The DNA for the CDR3 is TGTGCCAGCAGCTTACAGGGAAGGTTCTACACCGGGGAGCTGTTTTTT. Residues: CASSLQGRFYTGELFF.

This chain uses TRBV19 with TRBJ1-4, with TRBD1 matching over 9 bases. Trimming took 8 bases from V and 8 from J; bases not matched to a gene: 12. The V gene's germline CDR1 is LNHDA and CDR2 SQIVND (reference sequence). This CDR3 is 15 amino acids long. CDR3 in DNA: TGTGCCAGTGGGATCGGGACAGGGTTTGTGGAAAAACTGTTTTTT. Protein product: CASGIGTGFVEKLFF.

This chain links TRBV29-1 with TRBJ1-1, with D uncertain. CDR3 length equals 11 residues. Germline V gene sequence: CDR1 SQVTM, CDR2 ANQGSEA. The germline V and J ends were trimmed by 4 bases and 12 bases, with 15 bases remaining between them. The chain's CDR3 is CSVAPGERSFF. In DNA form, the CDR3 reads TGCAGCGTTGCTCCCGGGGAAAGGTCTTTCTTT.